These T cell receptor beta chains were read from a single sample in a study of blood T cell dynamics during melanoma immunotherapy. The method was immunoSEQ multiplex PCR; TCRdb's version includes in-frame clones alone and lacks a portion of them. In the table there are roughly 22,000 clones, roughly nine tenths of which are singletons. Sample: blood, taken from a patient treated with checkpoint blockade. These receptors came from a human donor with melanoma. The CDR3 runs from the conserved cysteine through the conserved F or W. The D gene is left open where the match is weak. Clone size is not always given. Where it is, it says once, few, many or a class for expanded clones.

j_call,clone_size,v_call,d_call,cdr3_nt,cdr3_aa
TRBJ2-2,once,TRBV6-5,TRBD1,TGTGCCAGCAGGAAGACAGGGGTGGCCGGGGAGCTGTTTTTT,CASRKTGVAGELFF
TRBJ1-1,.,TRBV9,.,TGTGCCAGCAGCGTAATCTGGGGCCCGAACACTGAAGCTTTCTTT,CASSVIWGPNTEAFF
TRBJ1-6,.,TRBV28,.,TGTGCCAGCAGCGTTCCCGACCTAGTTTCCCTCCACTTT,CASSVPDLVSLHF
TRBJ1-5,.,TRBV29-1,.,TGCAGCGTTTCAGGGGGCAATCAGCCCCAGCATTTT,CSVSGGNQPQHF
TRBJ2-5,.,TRBV7-3,.,TGTGCCAGCAGTCCAACAGGGCTCCAAGAGACCCAGTACTTC,CASSPTGLQETQYF
TRBJ2-2,.,TRBV11-2,.,TGTGCCAGCAGCCGGGAAAACACCGGGGAGCTGTTTTTT,CASSRENTGELFF
TRBJ2-3,.,TRBV5-4,TRBD2,TGTGCCAGCAGCCCTGCAGCGGGGGAGGGCCGCACAGATACGCAGTATTTT,CASSPAAGEGRTDTQYF
TRBJ1-3,.,TRBV27,.,TGTGCCAGCACCTATAACAGGGTTAACTCTGGAAACACCATATATTTT,CASTYNRVNSGNTIYF
TRBJ1-3,.,TRBV7-9,.,TGTGCCAGCAGCTTAGGTTGGGAACAGTTTGACTCTGGAAACACCATATATTTT,CASSLGWEQFDSGNTIYF
TRBJ2-1,.,TRBV7-2,TRBD2,TGTGCCAGCAGCCAAGCGGGAGGGCCAAAAAATGAGCAGTTCTTC,CASSQAGGPKNEQFF
TRBJ2-7,once,TRBV19,TRBD1,TGTGCCAGTAGTACGGACAGGTTGGCCTACGAGCAGTACTTC,CASSTDRLAYEQYF
TRBJ1-2,.,TRBV28,.,TGTGCCAGCAGTTTATTGGTCACTAACTATGGCTACACCTTC,CASSLLVTNYGYTF
TRBJ2-7,once,TRBV10-3,.,TGTGCCATCAGTGAGTTATCGCGGAAGCAGTACTTC,CAISELSRKQYF
TRBJ2-6,.,TRBV6-6,TRBD2,TGTGCCAGCAGCCCCCGGGGGGAGGCTGGGGCCAACGTCCTGACTTTC,CASSPRGEAGANVLTF
TRBJ2-3,.,TRBV7-9,TRBD2,TGTGCCAGCAGCCAGACCGACCGGGGGGCGCAGTATTTT,CASSQTDRGAQYF
TRBJ2-1,once,TRBV5-1,TRBD1,TGCGCCAGCAGGATCGCGATAGTACAGGGGGCCTACAATGAGCAGTTCTTC,CASRIAIVQGAYNEQFF
TRBJ2-1,.,TRBV4-1,TRBD2,TGCGCCAGCAGCCAAGGTAGCGGGAGTTATGATGAGCAGTTCTTC,CASSQGSGSYDEQFF
TRBJ2-7,.,TRBV5-4,.,TGTGCCAGCAGCTCCTTCGGTGGGTCCTACGAGCAGTACTTC,CASSSFGGSYEQYF
TRBJ1-5,.,TRBV7-2,.,TGTGCCAGCAGCCCTAGGGCGGAACAGCCCCAGCATTTT,CASSPRAEQPQHF
TRBJ2-1,.,TRBV5-6,TRBD2,TGTGCCAGCAGCCTCCTAGCGGTTCTCTCCTACAATGAGCAGTTCTTC,CASSLLAVLSYNEQFF
TRBJ2-2,once,TRBV18,TRBD1,TGTGCCAGCTCACCGGGACAGGATACCGGGGAGCTGTTTTTT,CASSPGQDTGELFF
TRBJ2-7,.,TRBV5-1,TRBD2,TGCGCCAGCAGCCCAGTGACTAGCGGGAGTTCCGAGCAGTACTTC,CASSPVTSGSSEQYF
TRBJ2-1,.,TRBV28,TRBD2,TGTGCCAGCAGTTTATTCGACCTAGCGGGAGGGCCGGGTGAGCAGTTCTTC,CASSLFDLAGGPGEQFF
TRBJ2-1,.,TRBV28,.,TGTGCCAGCAGCCCTCCAGTTACCAATGAGCAGTTCTTC,CASSPPVTNEQFF
TRBJ1-2,.,TRBV7-9,.,TGTGCCAGCAGCCCGCCCCAAGGTGGCTACACCTTC,CASSPPQGGYTF
TRBJ2-3,.,TRBV28,TRBD2,TGTGCCAGCAGTTCCCGGGGGGCTAGCGGGAGTTTGGTCACAGATACGCAGTATTTT,CASSSRGASGSLVTDTQYF
TRBJ1-1,.,TRBV19,.,TGTGCCAGTAGTATAGTAACAGGCCGAACCACTGAAGCTTTCTTT,CASSIVTGRTTEAFF
TRBJ2-7,.,TRBV6-1,TRBD2,TGTGCCAGCAGTGAAGCGGGGGGGGAGTACGAGCAGTACTTC,CASSEAGGEYEQYF
TRBJ2-1,.,TRBV7-2,TRBD2,TGTGCCAGCAGCTCACTAGCGGGAGTCCGAAGCTCCTACAATGAGCAGTTCTTC,CASSSLAGVRSSYNEQFF
TRBJ2-2,.,TRBV10-2,TRBD2,TGCGCCAGCAGAGCGGGAACCGGGGAGCTGTTTTTT,CASRAGTGELFF
TRBJ1-2,.,TRBV28,.,TGTGCCAGCAGTTATCCCGCCAAGGGGCTCTATGGCTACACCTTC,CASSYPAKGLYGYTF
TRBJ2-7,few,TRBV15,.,TGTGCCACCAGCAGAGATCACAGATACGAGCAGTACTTC,CATSRDHRYEQYF
TRBJ2-5,.,TRBV4-1,.,TGCGCCAGCAGCCAGATTGTGGGAAGACGGGGGACCCAGTACTTC,CASSQIVGRRGTQYF
TRBJ1-2,.,TRBV7-8,.,TGTGCCAGCAGCTTAGGATCGGGAGATGGCTACACCTTC,CASSLGSGDGYTF
TRBJ1-4,.,TRBV4-2,.,TGTGCCAGCAGCCAAGACTTTGGGGCAGGAGCTACTAATGAAAAACTGTTTTTT,CASSQDFGAGATNEKLFF
TRBJ2-1,.,TRBV28,TRBD1,TGTGCCGGTTCCATGACAGGGTTTATCGATGAGCAGTTCTTC,CAGSMTGFIDEQFF
TRBJ2-7,.,TRBV28,.,TGTGCCAGCAGTTTCGGTCGGCAAGCTTACGAGCAGTACTTC,CASSFGRQAYEQYF
TRBJ1-2,.,TRBV29-1,.,TGCAGCGTTTCTACATCGAACTACGGCTACACCTTC,CSVSTSNYGYTF
TRBJ2-3,.,TRBV7-2,TRBD2,TGTGCCAGCAGCTACCTAGCGGGAGTGACAGATACGCAGTATTTT,CASSYLAGVTDTQYF
TRBJ1-1,.,TRBV6-5,.,TGTGCCAGCACTGTCCGGGGGGGGCTGAACACTGAAGCTTTCTTT,CASTVRGGLNTEAFF
TRBJ2-2,.,TRBV6-5,.,TGTGCCAGCAGTCCGTCTCGTGGTATTACCGGGGAGCTGTTTTTT,CASSPSRGITGELFF
TRBJ2-7,.,TRBV6-5,.,TGTGCCAGCAGTTACAGGAACCTACGAAACGAGCAGTACTTC,CASSYRNLRNEQYF
TRBJ1-4,.,TRBV7-6,TRBD1,TGTGCCAGCAGTACCACAGGGGGCACTAATGAAAAACTGTTTTTT,CASSTTGGTNEKLFF
TRBJ1-4,.,TRBV6-1,.,TGTGCCAGCAGTGAAGGAGGGGAAAAGGGGTCTTATGAAAAACTGTTTTTT,CASSEGGEKGSYEKLFF
TRBJ1-4,.,TRBV5-1,.,TGCGCCAGCAGCTTGGCCCAGGCTGGGGAAAAACTGTTTTTT,CASSLAQAGEKLFF
TRBJ2-7,.,TRBV7-8,.,TGTGCCAGCAGCCCCCGTAGGCAGGATGACTACGAGCAGTACTTC,CASSPRRQDDYEQYF
TRBJ2-3,.,TRBV4-1,.,TGCGCCAGCAGCCAGGCCCCGGGGGATACGCAGTATTTT,CASSQAPGDTQYF
TRBJ1-2,.,TRBV19,.,TGTGCCAGTAGTATTGGGCGGACCTATAACTATGGCTACACCTTC,CASSIGRTYNYGYTF
TRBJ1-4,.,TRBV6-5,.,TGTGCCAGCAGTTACATGCGGAATGAAAAACTGTTTTTT,CASSYMRNEKLFF
TRBJ1-1,.,TRBV6-5,.,TGTGCCAGCAGTTACGGGGGAGGGTGGAACACTGAAGCTTTCTTT,CASSYGGGWNTEAFF